This TCR beta chain was captured by sequencing in a study of cytomegalovirus exposure and HLA in healthy donors. On the study more broadly: A data release that came early held some 79 million unique TCRs from HLA-typed donors. General study findings and limits: Cytomegalovirus status was reportedly diagnosed by the classifier with high sensitivity and specificity. Researchers reportedly found TCR beta sequences accurately predicted most subjects' HLA-A and HLA-B alleles. A previous analysis found most TCR beta V segments productive roughly 90% or roughly 30% of the time.

As regards this clone: The antigen is unknown.

The V and J ends lost 1 base and 4 bases respectively, with 11 bases between them. The germline CDR1 and CDR2 sequences are SGHNT and YYREEE (reference sequence). This CDR3 is built from 14 residues. Vbeta (60) and Jbeta (13) primers were used in the PCR. TCRdb keeps only in-frame clones here, not all; method: immunoSEQ multiplex PCR. This sample has 140,000 to 150,000 clones; roughly 84% occur once, and the top ten carry almost 2.5%. The J gene is TRBJ1-2, the V gene TRBV5-4; weak D call: TRBD1 (5 bases). This clonotype was obtained from a boy between 2 and 10 years old in good health and CMV-seronegative. The sequenced sample consisted of PBMCs. Here the CDR3 DNA reads TGTGCCAGCAGCTTGTGGGGGGGTGGCTATGGCTACACCTTC. Amino acid sequence: CASSLWGGGYGYTF.